The clone carrying this T cell receptor beta chain has just a few counts. Its antigen remains unidentified. V trimming: 5 bases; J trimming: 8 bases; junction bases outside the gene matches: 8. CDR3 length: 14 amino acids. Germline values: CDR1 SGHTA, CDR2 FQGNSA. The entry originates in a study of post-analysis software for immune sequencing data. As for the study in general: Progressive-relapsing, secondary progressive and relapsing-remitting multiple sclerosis were among the disease courses included. Overall study findings and caveats: Multiple sclerosis patients had significantly lower normalized Chao1 diversity than controls. Included in a set of roughly five TRBV segments more frequent in patients than controls were TRBV5-6, TRBV5-1 and TRBV20-1. Pronounced co-clustering by F measure was evident among identically batched samples.

Sequencing libraries made from TCR beta cDNA carried unique molecular identifiers. cDNA molecules numbering approximately 500,000 came from roughly 1 to 10 million T cells. TCRdb re-called the PCR reads through MiXCR, storing one row per CDR3 protein. The profile shows 650,000 to 900,000 distinct CDR3 sequences, about half of them singletons. The chain carries TRBV7-2 and TRBJ2-1; 8 bases align to TRBD2. This clonotype originated in a girl between 5 and 17 years old with multiple sclerosis. Sequencing was carried out using blood. CDR3 amino acids: CASSRLASSDEQFF. CDR3 DNA: TGTGCCAGCAGCAGACTAGCGTCGAGCGATGAGCAGTTCTTC.